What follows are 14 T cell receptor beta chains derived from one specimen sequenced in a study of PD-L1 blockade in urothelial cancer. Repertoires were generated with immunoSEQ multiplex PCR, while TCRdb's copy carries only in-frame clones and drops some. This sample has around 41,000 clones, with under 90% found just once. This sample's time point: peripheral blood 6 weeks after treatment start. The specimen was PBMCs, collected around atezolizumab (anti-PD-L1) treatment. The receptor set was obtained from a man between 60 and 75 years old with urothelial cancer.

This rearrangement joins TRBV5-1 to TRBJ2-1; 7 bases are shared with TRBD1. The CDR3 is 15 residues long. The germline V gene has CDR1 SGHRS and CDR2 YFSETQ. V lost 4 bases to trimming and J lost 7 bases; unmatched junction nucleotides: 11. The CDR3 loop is CASSLGTSRGNEQFF. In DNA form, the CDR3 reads TGCGCCAGCAGCCTCGGGACGAGCAGGGGGAATGAGCAGTTCTTC.

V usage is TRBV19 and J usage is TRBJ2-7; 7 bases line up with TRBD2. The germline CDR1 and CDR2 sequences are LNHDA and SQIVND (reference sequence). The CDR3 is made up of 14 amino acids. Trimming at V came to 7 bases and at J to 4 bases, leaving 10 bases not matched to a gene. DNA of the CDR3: TGTGCCAGTACGTCCAGCGGGGAACTTTACGAGCAGTACTTC. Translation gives CASTSSGELYEQYF.

CDR3 protein: CASTPGEIRDEQYF. In nucleotides, the CDR3 is TGTGCCAGCACCCCCGGGGAAATTAGGGACGAGCAGTACTTC. The chain joins TRBV28 to TRBJ2-7; possible D gene TRBD2, 5 bases. CDR3 length equals 14 residues. The germline V gene has CDR1 MDHEN and CDR2 SYDVKM. Deletions cut 7 bases from V and 5 bases from J, with 18 bases between.

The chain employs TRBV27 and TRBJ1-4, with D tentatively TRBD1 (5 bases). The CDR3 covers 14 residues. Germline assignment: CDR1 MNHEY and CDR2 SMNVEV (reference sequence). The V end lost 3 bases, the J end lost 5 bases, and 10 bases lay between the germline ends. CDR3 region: CASSLGRVNEKLFF. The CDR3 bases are TGTGCCAGCAGTTTGGGCAGGGTAAATGAAAAACTGTTTTTT.

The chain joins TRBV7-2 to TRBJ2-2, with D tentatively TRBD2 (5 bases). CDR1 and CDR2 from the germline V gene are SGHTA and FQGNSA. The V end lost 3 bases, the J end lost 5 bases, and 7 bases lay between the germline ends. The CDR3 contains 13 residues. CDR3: CASSFGETGELFF. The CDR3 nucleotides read TGTGCCAGCAGCTTCGGGGAGACCGGGGAGCTGTTTTTT.

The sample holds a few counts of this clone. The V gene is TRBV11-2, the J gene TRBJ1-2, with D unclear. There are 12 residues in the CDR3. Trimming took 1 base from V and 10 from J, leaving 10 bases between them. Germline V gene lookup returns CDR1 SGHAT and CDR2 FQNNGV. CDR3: CASSLAARNYTF. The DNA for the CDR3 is TGTGCCAGCAGCTTAGCAGCGAGAAACTACACCTTC. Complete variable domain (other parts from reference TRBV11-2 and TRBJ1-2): EAGVAQSPRYKIIEKRQSVAFWCNPISGHATLYWYQQILGQGPKLLIQFQNNGVVDDSQLPKDRFSAERLKGVDSTLKIQPAKLEDSAVYLCASSLAARNYTFGSGTRLTVV.

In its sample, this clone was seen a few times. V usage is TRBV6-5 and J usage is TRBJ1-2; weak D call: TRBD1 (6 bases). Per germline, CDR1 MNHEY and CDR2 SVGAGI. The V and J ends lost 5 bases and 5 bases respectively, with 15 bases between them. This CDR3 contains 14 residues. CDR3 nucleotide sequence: TGTGCCAGCAGTGACCACAGGGATTGGTATGGCTACACCTTC. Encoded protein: CASSDHRDWYGYTF.

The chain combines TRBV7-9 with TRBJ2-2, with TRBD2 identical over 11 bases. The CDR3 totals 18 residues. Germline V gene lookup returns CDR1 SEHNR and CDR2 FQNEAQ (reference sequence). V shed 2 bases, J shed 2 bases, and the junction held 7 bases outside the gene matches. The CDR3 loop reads CASSLSTSGGENTGELFF. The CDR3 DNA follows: TGTGCCAGCAGCTTATCTACTAGCGGGGGAGAAAACACCGGGGAGCTGTTTTTT.

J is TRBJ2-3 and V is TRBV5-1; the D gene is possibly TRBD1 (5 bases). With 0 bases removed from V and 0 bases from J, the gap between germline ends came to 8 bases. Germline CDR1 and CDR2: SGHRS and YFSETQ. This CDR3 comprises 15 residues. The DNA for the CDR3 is TGCGCCAGCAGCTTGGCGTCAGGGAGCACAGATACGCAGTATTTT. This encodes CASSLASGSTDTQYF.

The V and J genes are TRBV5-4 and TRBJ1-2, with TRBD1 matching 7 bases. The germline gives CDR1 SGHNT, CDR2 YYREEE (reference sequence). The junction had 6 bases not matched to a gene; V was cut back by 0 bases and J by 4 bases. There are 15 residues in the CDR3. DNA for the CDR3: TGTGCCAGCAGCTTGGGGCAGGGGGGAACCTATGGCTACACCTTC. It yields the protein CASSLGQGGTYGYTF.

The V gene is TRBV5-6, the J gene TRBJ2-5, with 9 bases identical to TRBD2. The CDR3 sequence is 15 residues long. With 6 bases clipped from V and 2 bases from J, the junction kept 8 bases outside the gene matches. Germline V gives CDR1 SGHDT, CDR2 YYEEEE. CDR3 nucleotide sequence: TGTGCCAGCAAATCAGCGGGGGGAATACAAGAGACCCAGTACTTC. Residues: CASKSAGGIQETQYF.

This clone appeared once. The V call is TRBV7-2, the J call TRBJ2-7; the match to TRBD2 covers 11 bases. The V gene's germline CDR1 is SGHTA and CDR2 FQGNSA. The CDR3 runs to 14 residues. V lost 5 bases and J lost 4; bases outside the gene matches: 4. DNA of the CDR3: TGTGCCAGCAGCGTTAGCGGGGGGGCGTACGAGCAGTACTTC. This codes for CASSVSGGAYEQYF.

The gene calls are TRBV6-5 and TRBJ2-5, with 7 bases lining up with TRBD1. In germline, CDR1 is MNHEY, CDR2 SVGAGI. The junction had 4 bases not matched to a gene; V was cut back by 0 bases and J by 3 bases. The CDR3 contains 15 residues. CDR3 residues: CASSYSRDSEETQYF. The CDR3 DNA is TGTGCCAGCAGTTACTCCCGGGACAGCGAAGAGACCCAGTACTTC.

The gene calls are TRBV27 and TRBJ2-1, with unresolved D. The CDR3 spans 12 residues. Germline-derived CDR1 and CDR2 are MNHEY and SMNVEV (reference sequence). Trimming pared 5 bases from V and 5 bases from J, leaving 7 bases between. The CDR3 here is CASSAQDNEQFF. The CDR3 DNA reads TGTGCCAGCAGTGCCCAGGACAATGAGCAGTTCTTC.